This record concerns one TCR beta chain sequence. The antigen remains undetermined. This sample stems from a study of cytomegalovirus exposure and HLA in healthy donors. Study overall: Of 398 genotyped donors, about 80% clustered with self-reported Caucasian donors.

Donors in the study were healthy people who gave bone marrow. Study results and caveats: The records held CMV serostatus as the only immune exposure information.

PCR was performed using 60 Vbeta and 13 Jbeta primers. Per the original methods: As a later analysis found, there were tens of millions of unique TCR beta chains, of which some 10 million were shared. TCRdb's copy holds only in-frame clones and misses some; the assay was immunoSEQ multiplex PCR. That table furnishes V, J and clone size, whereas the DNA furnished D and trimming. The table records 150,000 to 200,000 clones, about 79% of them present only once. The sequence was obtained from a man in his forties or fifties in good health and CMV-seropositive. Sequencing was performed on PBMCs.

CDR3 sequence: CASSLTSLGELFF. For the CDR3, the DNA is TGTGCCAGCAGCTTGACTAGCCTCGGGGAGCTGTTTTTT. The gene calls are TRBV13 and TRBJ2-2, with 7 bases fitting TRBD2. The V segment lost 3 bases and the J segment 7 bases; nucleotides outside the gene matches: 2. From germline, CDR1 is PRHDT and CDR2 FYEKMQ (reference sequence). There are 13 residues in the CDR3.